What follows is one T cell receptor beta chain and its context. The source of the sample is a study of T cell repertoires in cytomegalovirus infection. Trimming cost V 4 bases and J 3 bases, with 16 bases left between them. CDR1 is SQVTM and CDR2 is ANQGSEA in the germline V gene. CDR3 size: 14 residues. One entry per CDR3 protein results from TCRdb running MiXCR on the reads. The sample shows roughly 300,000 distinct CDR3 sequences, under 30% of them seen only once. The chain employs TRBV29-1 and TRBJ2-7; D gene unclear. The TCR originated in a human donor in good health (CMV status not recorded). Some clones in this sample may be carry-over from other donors' samples. Sequenced material: PBMCs. Here the CDR3 DNA reads TGCAGCGTTGCCCTAAGTGGAACACGCTACGAGCAGTACTTC. Translated, it gives CSVALSGTRYEQYF.